One T cell receptor beta chain is described in this entry. Its matching antigen is unknown. J was trimmed by 2 bases and V by 0 bases; bases with no gene match: 5. This CDR3 spans 15 amino acids. The germline V gene has CDR1 DFQATT and CDR2 SNEGSKA (reference sequence). This entry is derived from a study of identical twins. Study outcomes and limitations: Recombination models fit unrelated individuals' TCR alpha sharing but underestimated twins'.

TCRdb independently ran MiXCR on the 5' RACE reads; one entry per CDR3 protein. The sample shows about 720,000 distinct CDR3 sequences, 15% to 20% of them seen only once. In addition, the sample was reused for a study of T cells expressing NK-cell markers.

This TCR came from a woman between 18 and 29 years old in good health. The sample was PBMCs. This chain links TRBV20-1 with TRBJ1-1, with 8 bases that match TRBD1. The CDR3 region has the DNA TGCAGTGCTAGAGATGTCGGGACAGGTAACACTGAAGCTTTCTTT. Its translation is CSARDVGTGNTEAFF.